One and the same sample provided the 29 T cell receptor beta chains below, sequenced in a study of CD8 T cells in Susac syndrome. cDNA came from about 0.5 to 1 ug RNA primed by random hexamers. TCRdb re-analysed the immunoSEQ multiplex PCR reads in MiXCR, keeping a single row per CDR3 protein. The data show about 210,000 distinct CDR3 sequences, over 85% seen once. Sequencing used CD4+ T cells from PBMCs. All receptors come from a human donor in good health.

The chain recombines TRBV6-4 with TRBJ1-2; possibly TRBD1 for D (6 bases). Germline V lookup: CDR1 MRHNA, CDR2 SNTAGT. The length of the CDR3 is 15 residues. Trimming took off 4 bases at V and 2 bases at J, with 14 bases between the two ends. CDR3 sequence reads: CASSVSGGGNYGYTF. In nucleotides, the CDR3 is TGTGCCAGCAGTGTATCCGGTGGGGGCAACTATGGCTACACCTTC.

The rearrangement links TRBV29-1 to TRBJ1-3; 11 positions agree with TRBD1. The V segment lost 5 bases and the J segment 6 bases; nucleotides outside the gene matches: 3. The CDR3 sequence is 13 residues long. Germline CDR1 SQVTM, CDR2 ANQGSEA. The CDR3 DNA reads TGCAGCGTTCGGACAGGGGGCGAAAACACCATATATTTT. It codes for CSVRTGGENTIYF.

The rearrangement joins TRBV12-3 or TRBV12-4 to TRBJ1-5, with 9 positions matching TRBD1. With 3 bases clipped from V and 6 bases from J, the junction kept 3 bases outside the gene matches. CDR3 length: 14 amino acids. CDR3 amino acids: CASSLTGGTQPQHF. CDR3 in DNA: TGTGCCAGCAGTTTGACAGGGGGGACTCAGCCCCAGCATTTT.

The gene calls are TRBV7-2 and TRBJ1-3; TRBD1 might be the D (5 bases). Germline CDR1 SGHTA, CDR2 FQGNSA. The CDR3 length is 15 residues. With 4 bases removed from V and 4 bases from J, the gap between germline ends came to 14 bases. CDR3 protein: CASSYGGFVGNTIYF. The DNA for the CDR3 is TGTGCCAGCAGCTATGGGGGATTCGTGGGAAACACCATATATTTT.

This clonotype was observed once. This sequence joins TRBV20-1 and TRBJ2-7; 11 bases line up with TRBD1. Unmatched junction bases numbered 7, after V lost 3 bases and J lost 6 bases. Germline V lookup: CDR1 DFQATT, CDR2 SNEGSKA (reference sequence). The CDR3 is 14 residues long. CDR3 region: CSASLADRGLEQYF. In DNA, the CDR3 is TGCAGTGCTAGCCTTGCGGACAGGGGGCTCGAGCAGTACTTC.

This clonotype was observed a single time. V usage is TRBV20-1 and J usage is TRBJ2-7; 7 positions agree with TRBD1. The ends lost 3 bases at V and 2 bases at J; junction bases unmatched: 4. Germline values: CDR1 DFQATT, CDR2 SNEGSKA (reference sequence). The CDR3 extends over 13 amino acids. Here the CDR3 reads CSARGQTTYEQYV. DNA for the CDR3: TGCAGTGCTAGGGGACAGACTACCTACGAGCAGTACGTC.

This clonotype was counted once. The chain employs TRBV12-3 or TRBV12-4 and TRBJ1-1; 7 bases agree with TRBD1. The ends lost 6 bases at V and 4 bases at J; junction bases unmatched: 8. The CDR3 contains 14 residues. This CDR3 is CASRETGVGTEAFF. The CDR3 DNA reads TGTGCCAGCAGGGAAACAGGGGTTGGCACTGAAGCTTTCTTT.

This clonotype has only one observation. DNA of the CDR3: TGTGCCAGCAGTTACTCCTGGACTACCAACGTCCTGACTTTC. Amino acid sequence: CASSYSWTTNVLTF. The rearrangement uses TRBV6-5 and TRBJ2-6; D perhaps matches TRBD2 (6 bases). The V gene's germline CDR1 is MNHEY and CDR2 SVGAGI. V gave up 0 bases and J gave up 8 bases, with 8 bases separating them. The CDR3 has 14 residues.

The chain carries TRBV12-3 or TRBV12-4 and TRBJ2-1, with D uncertain. The CDR3 extends over 11 amino acids. Trimming stripped 7 bases from V and 3 bases from J, with 4 bases between. The CDR3: CASTDYNEQFF. In nucleotides, the CDR3 is TGTGCCAGCACAGACTACAATGAGCAGTTCTTC.

The chain combines TRBV4-1 with TRBJ1-1, with D possibly being TRBD1 (5 bases). Per the germline V gene, CDR1 is MGHRA and CDR2 is YSYEKL. CDR3 length: 19 amino acids. The V and J ends lost 0 bases and 1 base respectively, with 21 bases between them. CDR3 in amino acids: CASSQDPLGRRTANTEAFF. Here the CDR3 DNA reads TGCGCCAGCAGCCAAGATCCTCTGGGACGTAGAACCGCGAACACTGAAGCTTTCTTT.

The chain employs TRBV20-1 and TRBJ2-1, with TRBD2 as a possible D gene (6 bases). Germline V gives CDR1 DFQATT, CDR2 SNEGSKA (reference sequence). CDR3 length: 14 residues. Between the trimmed V and J ends, which lost 5 bases and 2 bases, there was a span of 13 bases. In nucleotides, the CDR3 is TGCAGTGCTTCGAGGGACTTAACCTACAATGAGCAGTTCTTC. Amino acids: CSASRDLTYNEQFF.

J is TRBJ1-1 and V is TRBV9; D unclear. The V gene lost 1 base and the J gene lost 0 bases, with 4 bases spanning the gap. Germline CDR1 SGDLS, CDR2 YYNGEE. The CDR3 runs 13 residues. CDR3 sequence (DNA): TGTGCCAGCAGCGTATCAGTGAACACTGAAGCTTTCTTT. Its protein product is CASSVSVNTEAFF.

The chain recombines TRBV4-1 with TRBJ2-7, with 10 bases identical to TRBD2. The germline CDR1 and CDR2 sequences are MGHRA and YSYEKL. J was trimmed by 5 bases and V by 6 bases; bases with no gene match: 10. The CDR3 is 15 residues long. The CDR3 region has the DNA TGCGCCAGCAGGCAACTTAGCGGGGGGCTCGACGAGCAGTACTTC. Translation: CASRQLSGGLDEQYF.

This chain joins TRBV15 and TRBJ1-6; a weak D match, TRBD1 (5 bases). V was clipped by 0 bases and J by 8 bases, with 11 bases between them. The CDR3 covers 15 residues. Germline V lookup: CDR1 LNHNV, CDR2 YYDKDF (reference sequence). This CDR3 reads CATSRDPSGDSPLHF. The CDR3 coding sequence is TGTGCCACCAGCAGAGATCCATCGGGGGATTCACCCCTCCACTTT.

The rearrangement joins TRBV28 to TRBJ2-5; D is undetermined. This CDR3 has 14 residues. The germline gives CDR1 MDHEN, CDR2 SYDVKM. Trimming stripped 7 bases from V and 0 bases from J, with 12 bases between. CDR3 bases: TGTGCCAGCACCGAGTTCCCGTACCAAGAGACCCAGTACTTC. Translation gives CASTEFPYQETQYF.

Notes on this clonotype: A read error may produce the germline difference seen at one junction end. V and J are TRBV15 and TRBJ2-5, with D perhaps matching TRBD1 or TRBD2 (5 bases each). The CDR3 is 13 residues long. CDR1 and CDR2 from the germline V gene are LNHNV and YYDKDF (reference sequence). In nucleotides, the CDR3 is TGTGCCACCAGCAGGGGACCCCAAGGGACCCAGTACTTC. Its protein is CATSRGPQGTQYF. Variable domain in full (rest from reference TRBV15 and TRBJ2-5): DAMVIQNPRYQVTQFGKPVTLSCSQTLNHNVMYWYQQKSSQAPKLLFHYYDKDFNNEADTPDNFQSRRPNTSFCFLDIRSPGLGDTAMYLCATSRGPQGTQYFGPGTRLLVL.

This rearrangement joins TRBV29-1 to TRBJ1-1; D unclear. V lost 5 bases, J lost 0 bases, and 13 bases lay in between. CDR3 size: 14 residues. CDR1 SQVTM and CDR2 ANQGSEA come from the germline V gene. CDR3 in DNA: TGCAGCGTTCGGCCAAGCAGTATGAACACTGAAGCTTTCTTT. It is translated as CSVRPSSMNTEAFF.

The CDR3 DNA sequence: TGCAGTGTCCCATATATCACGGACACCGGGGAGCTGTTTTTT. It translates to CSVPYITDTGELFF. The chain uses TRBV20-1 and TRBJ2-2; no clear D. V lost 7 bases and J lost 3, with 15 bases in between. Per germline, CDR1 DFQATT and CDR2 SNEGSKA (reference sequence). This CDR3 comprises 14 residues.

The V gene is TRBV9, the J gene TRBJ2-2; no reliable D call. Trimming shortened V by 0 bases and J by 1 base, and 10 bases separated the two germline ends. The CDR3 is 16 amino acids. Germline V lookup: CDR1 SGDLS, CDR2 YYNGEE. The CDR3 nucleotides are TGTGCCAGCAGCGTAGGCACGACGGTGAACACCGGGGAGCTGTTTTTT. Translating gives CASSVGTTVNTGELFF.

The chain links TRBV7-6 to TRBJ2-7, with 9 bases fitting TRBD2. Trimming removed 1 base from V and 4 bases from J; junction bases left unmatched: 5. The CDR3 covers 15 residues. Germline assignment: CDR1 SGHVS and CDR2 FNYEAQ. CDR3 amino acids: CASSLGTAGGYEQYF. CDR3 nucleotides: TGTGCCAGCAGCTTAGGGACAGCGGGGGGATACGAGCAGTACTTC.

This clonotype was seen only once. For the CDR3, the DNA is TGCGCCACCCCGGAGGGCAGGGGTGGGGACACTGAAGCTTTCTTT. This gives the protein CATPEGRGGDTEAFF. V usage is TRBV5-1 and J usage is TRBJ1-1, with D tentatively TRBD1 (6 bases). The V gene lost 9 bases and the J gene lost 3 bases, with 21 bases spanning the gap. Germline V gene data show CDR1 as SGHRS and CDR2 as YFSETQ. The CDR3 runs 15 residues.

J is TRBJ1-1 and V is TRBV29-1, with a possible D match to TRBD1 (6 bases). The germline CDR1 and CDR2 sequences are SQVTM and ANQGSEA. Trimming took off 3 bases at V and 2 bases at J, with 10 bases between the two ends. The CDR3 runs 13 residues. The CDR3 region has the DNA TGCAGCGTTGAGGGACATACTAACACTGAAGCTTTCTTT. Amino acids: CSVEGHTNTEAFF.

The CDR3 loop reads CASSDRGLRFTEAFF. The CDR3 DNA is TGTGCCAGCAGCGACAGGGGGCTAAGATTTACTGAAGCTTTCTTT. The gene calls are TRBV2 and TRBJ1-1, with 10 bases fitting TRBD1. The V segment lost 6 bases and the J segment 5 bases; nucleotides outside the gene matches: 9. The CDR3 runs to 15 residues. CDR1 and CDR2 from the germline V gene are SNHLY and FYNNEI. Using reference TRBV2 and TRBJ1-1 for the parts outside the CDR3, the full variable domain is EPEVTQTPSHQVTQMGQEVILRCVPISNHLYFYWYRQILGQKVEFLVSFYNNEISEKSEIFDDQFSVERPDGSNFTLKIRSTKLEDSAMYFCASSDRGLRFTEAFFGQGTRLTVV.

The CDR3 DNA follows: TGTGCCACCAGCAGTACCACAGGGCGCAATCAGCCCCAGCATTTT. This codes for CATSSTTGRNQPQHF. V usage is TRBV15 and J usage is TRBJ1-5; D perhaps matches TRBD1 (6 bases). With 3 bases removed from V and 2 bases from J, the gap between germline ends came to 11 bases. The germline V gene has CDR1 LNHNV and CDR2 YYDKDF (reference sequence). This CDR3 has 15 residues. Drawing the rest from reference TRBV15 and TRBJ1-5, the complete variable domain is DAMVIQNPRYQVTQFGKPVTLSCSQTLNHNVMYWYQQKSSQAPKLLFHYYDKDFNNEADTPDNFQSRRPNTSFCFLDIRSPGLGDTAMYLCATSSTTGRNQPQHFGDGTRLSIL.

The chain joins TRBV6-5 to TRBJ2-3; 8 bases map to TRBD2. Per germline, CDR1 MNHEY and CDR2 SVGAGI. The CDR3 runs to 17 residues. V trimming: 4 bases; J trimming: 0 bases; junction bases outside the gene matches: 9. The CDR3 protein is CASSWNPSGSSTDTQYF. In DNA form, the CDR3 reads TGTGCCAGCAGTTGGAATCCTAGCGGGTCTAGCACAGATACGCAGTATTTT.

The chain links TRBV28 to TRBJ1-3, with D possibly matching TRBD1 (5 bases). CDR1 and CDR2 from the germline V gene are MDHEN and SYDVKM. CDR3 length: 16 amino acids. V was cut by 4 bases and J by 0 bases, with 13 bases left in between. The CDR3 coding sequence is TGTGCCAGCAGTTCGGGACGGTTGAGCTCTGGAAACACCATATATTTT. This sequence encodes CASSSGRLSSGNTIYF. Together with reference TRBV28 and TRBJ1-3, the CDR3 gives the full variable domain: DVKVTQSSRYLVKRTGEKVFLECVQDMDHENMFWYRQDPGLGLRLIYFSYDVKMKEKGDIPEGYSVSREKKERFSLILESASTNQTSMYLCASSSGRLSSGNTIYFGEGSWLTVV.

The rearrangement uses TRBV5-1 and TRBJ2-5, with 11 bases lining up with TRBD1. CDR1 and CDR2 (germline): SGHRS, YFSETQ. J gave up 6 bases and V 1 base, and 5 bases lay outside the gene matches. The CDR3 runs to 15 residues. The CDR3 here is CASSLPGQGGQTQYF. The CDR3 DNA sequence: TGCGCCAGCAGCTTGCCGGGACAGGGGGGACAGACCCAGTACTTC.

The chain combines TRBV2 with TRBJ2-1; 8 bases fit TRBD2. In germline, CDR1 is SNHLY, CDR2 FYNNEI. After removal of 8 bases from V and 8 bases from J, the junction contained 5 bases not matched to a gene. The CDR3 has 12 amino acids. The CDR3 nucleotides are TGTGCCAGCGAGCCTAGCGGGCATGAGCAGTTCTTC. This codes for CASEPSGHEQFF.

V is TRBV2 and J is TRBJ2-6; possible D gene TRBD2, 5 bases. V dropped 4 bases and J dropped 0 bases, with 10 bases sitting between them. The CDR3 spans 16 residues. CDR1 is SNHLY and CDR2 is FYNNEI in the germline V gene. As DNA, the CDR3 is TGTGCCAGCAGTGTGAACGGGATCTCTGGGGCCAACGTCCTGACTTTC. Protein: CASSVNGISGANVLTF.